This entry lists 18 T cell receptor beta chains sequenced from one sample in a study of blood T cell repertoires in COVID-19 (dated by TCRdb to the early 2020s). The library was made by the immunoSEQ multiplex PCR assay. TCRdb carries this immuneACCESS record with in-frame sequences only. Its versions omit some clonotypes, under half of them owing to an unresolved V gene in the studies checked, with the rest unexplained. The sample records roughly 160,000 clones, around 86% of which are singletons. The ten largest clones represent under 0.7% of the sample. The sample consisted of peripheral blood. These receptors all come from a man aged 60 to 75 with COVID-19, enrolled during active disease.

The chain carries TRBV7-2 and TRBJ2-7; 11 positions agree with TRBD2. V was clipped by 5 bases and J by 2 bases; unmatched bases: 5. Germline V gene data show CDR1 as SGHTA and CDR2 as FQGNSA. The CDR3 runs 15 residues. CDR3: CASSLGLAETYEQYF. In DNA, the CDR3 is TGTGCCAGCAGCCTGGGACTAGCGGAGACCTACGAGCAGTACTTC.

The chain recombines TRBV7-2 with TRBJ1-6; possibly TRBD1 for D (6 bases). V lost 0 bases and J lost 5, with 14 bases in between. Germline V lookup: CDR1 SGHTA, CDR2 FQGNSA. CDR3 length: 17 residues. The CDR3 bases are TGTGCCAGCAGCTTAGCGAGGGGGGGCAGAGATAATTCACCCCTCCACTTT. The encoded protein is CASSLARGGRDNSPLHF.

This chain joins TRBV2 and TRBJ2-3, with a possible D match to TRBD2 (5 bases). The CDR3 spans 14 residues. V shed 1 base and J shed 6 bases, with 11 bases lying between them. Germline V lookup: CDR1 SNHLY, CDR2 FYNNEI. The CDR3 bases are TGTGCCAGCAGTGAAGGGACTCCCGTGGATACGCAGTATTTT. Its translation is CASSEGTPVDTQYF. Combining the CDR3 with reference TRBV2 and TRBJ2-3 gives the whole variable domain EPEVTQTPSHQVTQMGQEVILRCVPISNHLYFYWYRQILGQKVEFLVSFYNNEISEKSEIFDDQFSVERPDGSNFTLKIRSTKLEDSAMYFCASSEGTPVDTQYFGPGTRLTVL.

The chain recombines TRBV10-3 with TRBJ1-2; TRBD1 aligns across 9 bases. Looked up from germline, CDR1 is ENHRY and CDR2 is SYGVKD. With V trimmed by 3 bases and J by 1 base, 6 bases remained unmatched. CDR3 length: 16 amino acids. CDR3 sequence (DNA): TGTGCCATCAGTGATCCCTCGGGACAGGGTAACTATGGCTACACCTTC. Translation gives CAISDPSGQGNYGYTF.

The genes are TRBV30 and TRBJ1-1; the match to TRBD1 covers 7 bases. The CDR3 covers 12 residues. Germline-derived CDR1 and CDR2 are GTSNPN and SVGIG (reference sequence). CDR3 in DNA: TGTGCTACCCACAGGGGAAACACTGAAGCTTTCTTT. Protein sequence: CATHRGNTEAFF.

This clone occurred once. The chain recombines TRBV11-3 with TRBJ2-7; 8 positions match TRBD1. CDR1 and CDR2 from the germline V gene are SGHNT and YENEEA. The CDR3 extends over 14 amino acids. V was clipped by 7 bases and J by 6 bases; unmatched bases: 11. The CDR3 here is CASTSGAGGSEQYF. DNA of the CDR3: TGTGCCAGCACCTCGGGGGCAGGGGGCAGCGAGCAGTACTTC.

This sequence joins TRBV19 and TRBJ1-5; the D gene is possibly TRBD1 (6 bases). Trimming removed 7 bases from V and 4 bases from J, with 14 bases in between. CDR3 size: 14 residues. CDR1 and CDR2 from the germline V gene are LNHDA and SQIVND (reference sequence). This CDR3 reads CASMRDISNQPQHF. CDR3 DNA: TGTGCCAGTATGAGGGACATTTCTAATCAGCCCCAGCATTTT.

The chain joins TRBV27 to TRBJ1-1, with D uncertain. V was pared by 2 bases and J by 5 bases, with 9 bases between. The CDR3 is made up of 13 amino acids. Germline lookup yields CDR1 MNHEY and CDR2 SMNVEV (reference sequence). The CDR3 is CASSLRPGTEAFF. The CDR3 nucleotides are TGTGCCAGCAGTTTAAGGCCGGGGACTGAAGCTTTCTTT.

This CDR3 reads CASRRTGEGEKLFF. Written as DNA, the CDR3 is TGTGCCAGTAGGCGGACAGGGGAGGGCGAAAAACTGTTTTTT. This chain joins TRBV19 and TRBJ1-4; 9 bases align to TRBD1. The CDR3 covers 14 residues. J gave up 8 bases and V 6 bases, and 7 bases lay outside the gene matches. Germline CDR1 is LNHDA and CDR2 is SQIVND (reference sequence).

V and J are TRBV7-2 and TRBJ1-6, with 8 nucleotides matching TRBD1. Germline lookup yields CDR1 SGHTA and CDR2 FQGNSA. The CDR3 length is 16 residues. Germline trimming cut 3 bases from V and 7 bases from J; bases unmatched to any gene: 8. CDR3 bases: TGTGCCAGCAGCTTCGACGGCAGGGGGCCAAATTCACCCCTCCACTTT. Translating it yields CASSFDGRGPNSPLHF.

The rearrangement uses TRBV27 and TRBJ2-4; maybe TRBD2 (5 bases). The CDR3 runs to 16 residues. V was clipped by 2 bases and J by 4 bases, with 15 bases between them. Per the germline V gene, CDR1 is MNHEY and CDR2 is SMNVEV (reference sequence). As DNA, the CDR3 is TGTGCCAGCAGTTTAGTGGGTGCCGGGAAAAAAAACATTCAGTACTTC. Translated, it gives CASSLVGAGKKNIQYF.

The rearrangement joins TRBV29-1 to TRBJ1-1, with D maybe TRBD1 (6 bases). This CDR3 has 13 residues. CDR1 SQVTM and CDR2 ANQGSEA come from the germline V gene. Trimming shortened V by 6 bases and J by 1 base, and 12 bases separated the two germline ends. The CDR3 DNA sequence: TGCAGCGTGGGGGGGCACGCGAACACTGAAGCTTTCTTT. Translating gives CSVGGHANTEAFF.

The chain combines TRBV9 with TRBJ1-2; 8 nucleotides align to TRBD1. CDR1 SGDLS and CDR2 YYNGEE come from the germline V gene. The CDR3 has 16 residues. V was clipped by 3 bases and J by 5 bases; unmatched bases: 12. The CDR3, as DNA: TGTGCCAGCAGCGGCGGGACAGGCTCATTGAATTATGGCTACACCTTC. Amino acids: CASSGGTGSLNYGYTF.

This chain connects TRBV4-2 to TRBJ2-2; possibly TRBD2 for D (6 bases). The germline V and J ends were trimmed by 0 bases and 2 bases, with 7 bases remaining between them. The germline V gene encodes CDR1 LGHNA and CDR2 YNFKEQ. The CDR3 length is 15 residues. The CDR3 DNA reads as TGTGCCAGCAGCCAAGAGGGACTTAACACCGGGGAGCTGTTTTTT. Translation gives CASSQEGLNTGELFF.

V is TRBV29-1 and J is TRBJ2-5; 7 bases fit TRBD2. V lost 4 bases to trimming and J lost 5 bases; unmatched junction nucleotides: 10. In germline, CDR1 is SQVTM, CDR2 ANQGSEA. The CDR3 spans 14 residues. This CDR3 reads CSVVWGRARETQYF. The CDR3 nucleotides are TGCAGCGTTGTTTGGGGGAGGGCTCGGGAGACCCAGTACTTC.

The chain uses TRBV9 and TRBJ2-3, with D unclear. Trimming pared 0 bases from V and 6 bases from J, leaving 11 bases between. The CDR3 sequence is 14 residues long. From germline, CDR1 is SGDLS and CDR2 YYNGEE. CDR3 in amino acids: CASSVEPLRDTQYF. Written as DNA, the CDR3 is TGTGCCAGCAGCGTAGAACCGCTCCGGGATACGCAGTATTTT. Based on the CDR3 plus reference TRBV9 and TRBJ2-3, the full variable domain is DSGVTQTPKHLITATGQRVTLRCSPRSGDLSVYWYQQSLDQGLQFLIQYYNGEERAKGNILERFSAQQFPDLHSELNLSSLELGDSALYFCASSVEPLRDTQYFGPGTRLTVL.

This sequence joins TRBV6-5 and TRBJ1-6, with D possibly being TRBD1 (5 bases). The CDR3 consists of 15 residues. The V gene lost 5 bases and the J gene lost 9 bases, with 17 bases spanning the gap. Germline V gene lookup returns CDR1 MNHEY and CDR2 SVGAGI. CDR3 residues: CASSKRGGSGSPLHF. The CDR3 DNA follows: TGTGCCAGCAGTAAACGGGGGGGTTCGGGTTCACCCCTCCACTTT.

V and J are TRBV7-2 and TRBJ2-1; 10 bases line up with TRBD1. Germline loops: CDR1 SGHTA, CDR2 FQGNSA. V was pared by 6 bases and J by 7 bases, with 6 bases of the junction left unmatched. The length of the CDR3 is 14 residues. The CDR3 nucleotides are TGTGCCAGCAGTCGGGACAGGGGTTGGAATGAGCAGTTCTTC. It yields the protein CASSRDRGWNEQFF.